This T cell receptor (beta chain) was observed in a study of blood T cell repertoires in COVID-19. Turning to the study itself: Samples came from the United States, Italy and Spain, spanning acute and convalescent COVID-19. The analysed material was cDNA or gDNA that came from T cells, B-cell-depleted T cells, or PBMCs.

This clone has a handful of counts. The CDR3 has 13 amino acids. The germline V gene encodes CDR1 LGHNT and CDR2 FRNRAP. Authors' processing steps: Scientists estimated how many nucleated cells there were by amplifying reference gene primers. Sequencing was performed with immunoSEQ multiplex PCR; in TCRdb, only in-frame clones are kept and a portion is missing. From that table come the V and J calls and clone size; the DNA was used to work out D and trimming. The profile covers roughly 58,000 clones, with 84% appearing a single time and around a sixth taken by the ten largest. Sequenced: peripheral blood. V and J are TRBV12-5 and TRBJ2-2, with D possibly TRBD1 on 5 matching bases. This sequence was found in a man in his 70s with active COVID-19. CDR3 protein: CANSGQNTGELFF. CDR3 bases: TGTGCCAACTCTGGACAGAACACCGGGGAGCTGTTTTTT.